Listed below are T cell receptor beta chains from one sample, sequenced in a study of blood T cell repertoires in COVID-19. Measured with immunoSEQ multiplex PCR; TCRdb has only the in-frame clones, and not every one. The repertoire holds fewer than 450,000 clones, with roughly 88% as singletons. Sequenced: peripheral blood. The origin of the receptors is a woman aged 45-65 years with COVID-19, enrolled during active disease. The conserved cysteine and the conserved F or W are not part of the CDR3 here. Each record gives: J gene, V gene, CDR3 length, CDR3 protein.

>TRBJ2-1|TRBV6-5|13
ASSPTSGGLGEQF
>TRBJ1-1|TRBV5-1|10
ASSLDRGEAF
>TRBJ2-5|TRBV2|12
ASNTQGIQETQY
>TRBJ1-6|TRBV5-1|14
ASSLAGTGYNSPLH
>TRBJ2-6|TRBV2|17
ASRAMGGSPISGANVLT
>TRBJ2-2|TRBV13|15
ASSTSGTRRITGELF
>TRBJ1-4|TRBV4-1|16
ASSQEGIRTGRSEKLF
>TRBJ1-3|TRBV10-3|14
AISDPRQSTGNTIY
>TRBJ2-1|TRBV27|13
ASHEIAVAPNEQF
>TRBJ1-2|TRBV30|11
AWIGGLGYGYT
>TRBJ2-2|TRBV19|16
ASSISRVGQKNTGELF
>TRBJ1-2|TRBV20-1|9
SARDIGGYT
>TRBJ2-3|TRBV5-1|13
ASSLYSGGSDTQY
>TRBJ2-3|TRBV7-3|15
ASSFTSGGAYSDTQY
>TRBJ2-7|TRBV2|12
ASRTGTASYEQY
>TRBJ2-7|TRBV5-1|9
ASSSLDEQY
>TRBJ2-1|TRBV30|11
ASQTGFNHEQF
>TRBJ1-2|TRBV10-3|11
AISDRGNYGYT
>TRBJ1-6|TRBV14|13
ASSQGNQGGSPLH
>TRBJ1-6|TRBV6-5|12
ASSWDRNNSPLH
>TRBJ2-1|TRBV5-1|12
ASSLALAGKEQF
>TRBJ2-2|TRBV5-6|15
ASSLYSGTGGAGELF
>TRBJ1-5|TRBV30|12
AWSVGARDQPQH
>TRBJ1-1|TRBV5-1|13
ASSGGQGLNTEAF
>TRBJ1-1|TRBV10-3|12
AIKDQGGNTEAF
>TRBJ1-5|TRBV5-3|15
ARSLVYAGQSNQPQH
>TRBJ2-3|TRBV2|11
ASSGQGPGRRY
>TRBJ1-1|TRBV20-1|9
SAPTDTEAF
>TRBJ2-7|TRBV10-2|13
ASSEALLTASEQY